The 12 T cell receptor beta chains listed next were all sequenced from one sample in a study of Ad26.COV2.S vaccination and SARS-CoV-2 variants. Libraries were prepared by immunoSEQ multiplex PCR; TCRdb keeps only in-frame clonotypes and omits some of them. The sample has 350,000 to 500,000 clones, about 92% seen once. As to treatment: some 19 received Ad26.COV2.S at low or high dose, single or two shots; about 5 received placebo; per-sample allocation not given. It was on day 63 after the first vaccine or placebo injection that samples were taken. Sequences were derived from peripheral blood, sampled in a trial of Ad26.COV2.S vaccine versus placebo. These receptors originate from a person aged 18-60 years who received the Ad26.COV2.S COVID-19 vaccine or a placebo.

V and J are TRBV2 and TRBJ1-2; D may be TRBD1 (5 bases). Germline CDR1 reads SNHLY; CDR2 reads FYNNEI. The ends were cut back, 8 bases at V and 0 bases at J, with 16 bases in the middle. The CDR3 contains 15 residues. Written as DNA, the CDR3 is TGTGCCAGCTTGATCTTGACAGTCTCTAACTATGGCTACACCTTC. Amino acid sequence: CASLILTVSNYGYTF.

As concerns this clone: Additional DNA sequences in this sample encode the identical CDR3. The V gene is TRBV7-2, the J gene TRBJ1-5, with a possible D match to TRBD1 (5 bases). Trimming left V 1 base short and J 7 bases short, with 8 bases between. Germline V gene lookup returns CDR1 SGHTA and CDR2 FQGNSA. The CDR3 is made up of 13 amino acids. This chain's CDR3 is CASSLDGGQPQHF. The CDR3 nucleotides read TGTGCCAGCAGCTTAGATGGGGGGCAGCCCCAGCATTTT.

This chain joins TRBV14 and TRBJ1-6; no definite D call. Trimming removed 1 base at V and 8 bases at J, with 9 bases between. The CDR3 runs 14 residues. The germline V gene has CDR1 SGHDN and CDR2 FVKESK. The CDR3 is CASSQANRYSPLHF. In nucleotides, the CDR3 is TGTGCCAGCAGCCAAGCTAACAGATATTCACCCCTCCACTTT.

The chain uses TRBV9 and TRBJ2-1; 8 bases agree with TRBD1. The CDR3 runs to 14 residues. CDR1 is SGDLS, CDR2 YYNGEE, per germline. The V segment lost 6 bases and the J segment 3 bases; nucleotides outside the gene matches: 5. This chain's CDR3 is CASNPGGYYNEQFF. The CDR3 DNA follows: TGTGCCAGCAATCCAGGGGGCTACTACAATGAGCAGTTCTTC.

The rearrangement uses TRBV6-5 and TRBJ1-1; D might be TRBD1 (5 bases). This CDR3 is 15 amino acids long. CDR1 is MNHEY, CDR2 SVGAGI, per germline. V gave up 1 base and J gave up 4 bases, with 13 bases separating them. The CDR3 is CASSYLGLGGTEAFF. The CDR3 DNA reads as TGTGCCAGCAGTTACTTGGGACTGGGCGGCACTGAAGCTTTCTTT.

The chain couples TRBV4-3 to TRBJ1-6; no reliable D call. From germline, CDR1 is LGHNA and CDR2 YSLEER. Trimming stripped 0 bases from V and 10 bases from J, with 7 bases between. The CDR3 covers 13 residues. The CDR3 loop reads CASSQDPGSPLHF. As DNA, the CDR3 is TGCGCCAGCAGCCAAGATCCGGGGTCACCCCTCCACTTT.

The CDR3 bases are TGTGCCAGCTCACTGGGACAGCGACCCTACGAGCAGTACTTC. Amino acids: CASSLGQRPYEQYF. The chain carries TRBV18 and TRBJ2-7; 7 nucleotides line up with TRBD1. This CDR3 has 14 residues. J gave up 2 bases and V 4 bases, and 5 bases lay outside the gene matches. Germline V gives CDR1 KGHSH, CDR2 LQKENI.

V and J are TRBV12-5 and TRBJ1-5; D uncertain. The CDR3 contains 13 residues. Trimming removed 7 bases at V and 7 bases at J, with 14 bases between. Per germline, CDR1 LGHNT and CDR2 FRNRAP. The CDR3 reads CASASEGGQPQHF. The CDR3 DNA follows: TGTGCTAGTGCGTCTGAGGGAGGACAGCCCCAGCATTTT.

This sequence joins TRBV6-5 and TRBJ2-7, with 10 bases fitting TRBD2. Germline loops: CDR1 MNHEY, CDR2 SVGAGI. CDR3 length: 13 amino acids. The V segment lost 6 bases and the J segment 9 bases; nucleotides outside the gene matches: 8. The CDR3 here is CASSSLAGLAQYF. CDR3 nucleotide sequence: TGTGCCAGCAGCTCACTAGCGGGACTGGCGCAGTACTTC.

In its sample, this clone was seen once. CDR3 region: CASRTPGGGTYEQYF. CDR3 DNA sequence: TGTGCCAGCCGCACTCCCGGGGGCGGCACCTACGAGCAGTACTTC. The V gene is TRBV27, the J gene TRBJ2-7, with D perhaps given as TRBD1 or TRBD2 (6 bases each). This CDR3 has 15 amino acids. The germline V and J ends were trimmed by 8 bases and 2 bases, with 19 bases remaining between them. CDR1 MNHEY and CDR2 SMNVEV come from the germline V gene (reference sequence).

The rearrangement links TRBV30 to TRBJ2-5, with 7 bases lining up with TRBD1. The ends lost 7 bases at V and 3 bases at J; junction bases unmatched: 8. Germline CDR1 is GTSNPN and CDR2 is SVGIG (reference sequence). There are 13 residues in the CDR3. CDR3 DNA sequence: TGTGCCTCCGATGCCGGGACAGAAGAGACCCAGTACTTC. It encodes CASDAGTEETQYF.

With regard to this clone: One end of the junction fails to match germline, which may point to a read error. V usage is TRBV7-2 and J usage is TRBJ1-4; D is unclear. Germline CDR1 and CDR2: SGHTA and FQGNSA. The CDR3 runs to 13 residues. This chain's CDR3 is CASSRLPGRLLIF. The CDR3 DNA reads TGTGCCAGCAGCAGGCTGCCCGGGCGCCTGCTGATTTTT. The complete variable domain, with remaining parts taken from reference TRBV7-2 and TRBJ1-4, reads GAGVSQSPSNKVTEKGKDVELRCDPISGHTALYWYRQSLGQGLEFLIYFQGNSAPDKSGLPSDRFSAERTGGSVSTLTIQRTQQEDSAVYLCASSRLPGRLLIFGSGTQLSVL.